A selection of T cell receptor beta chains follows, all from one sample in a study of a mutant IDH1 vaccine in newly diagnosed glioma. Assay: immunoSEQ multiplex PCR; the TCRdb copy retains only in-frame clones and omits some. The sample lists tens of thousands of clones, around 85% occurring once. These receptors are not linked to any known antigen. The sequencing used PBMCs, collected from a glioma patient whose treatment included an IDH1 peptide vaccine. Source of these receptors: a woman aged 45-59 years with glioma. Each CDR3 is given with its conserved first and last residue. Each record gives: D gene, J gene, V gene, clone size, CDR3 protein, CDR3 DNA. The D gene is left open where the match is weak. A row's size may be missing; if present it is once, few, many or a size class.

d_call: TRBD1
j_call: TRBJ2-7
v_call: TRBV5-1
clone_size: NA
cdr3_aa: CASSLAGDRGNKQYF
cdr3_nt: TGCGCCAGCAGCTTGGCCGGCGACAGGGGGAATAAGCAGTACTTC

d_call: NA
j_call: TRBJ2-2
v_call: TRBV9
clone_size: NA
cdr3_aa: CASSVLGTPSSSGELFF
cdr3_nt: TGTGCCAGCAGCGTATTGGGAACCCCCTCTTCCTCCGGGGAGCTGTTTTTT

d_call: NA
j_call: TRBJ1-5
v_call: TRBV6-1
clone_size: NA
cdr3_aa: CATRASPRQPQHF
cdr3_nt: TGTGCCACCCGGGCCTCCCCGAGGCAGCCCCAGCATTTT

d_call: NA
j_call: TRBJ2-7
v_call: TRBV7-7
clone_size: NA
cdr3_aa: CASSPLITPAGEQYF
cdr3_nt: TGTGCCAGCAGCCCTCTGATTACACCGGCCGGGGAGCAGTACTTC

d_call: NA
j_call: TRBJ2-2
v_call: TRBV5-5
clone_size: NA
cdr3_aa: CASSLRATGELFF
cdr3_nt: TGTGCCAGCAGCTTGCGCGCCACCGGGGAGCTGTTTTTT

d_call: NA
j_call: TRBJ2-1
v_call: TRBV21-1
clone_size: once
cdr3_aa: CASSKEPQDSYNEQFF
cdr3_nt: TGTGCCAGCAGCAAAGAGCCGCAGGATTCCTACAATGAGCAGTTCTTC

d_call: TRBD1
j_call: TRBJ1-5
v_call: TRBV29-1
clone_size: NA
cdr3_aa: CSGGTGAGQPQHF
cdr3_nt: TGCAGCGGGGGGACAGGGGCTGGGCAGCCCCAGCATTTT

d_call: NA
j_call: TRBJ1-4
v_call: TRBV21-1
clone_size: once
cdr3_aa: CASSIRDRGEKLFF
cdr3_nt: TGTGCCAGCAGCATCCGGGACAGGGGTGAAAAACTGTTTTTT

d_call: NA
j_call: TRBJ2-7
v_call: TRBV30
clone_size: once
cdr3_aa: CAWSQGISGYEQYF
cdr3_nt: TGTGCCTGGAGTCAGGGAATATCAGGCTACGAGCAGTACTTC

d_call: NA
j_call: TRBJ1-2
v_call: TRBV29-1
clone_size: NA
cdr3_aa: CSVERLLGNGYTF
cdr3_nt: TGCAGCGTTGAAAGGCTCCTGGGGAATGGCTACACCTTC

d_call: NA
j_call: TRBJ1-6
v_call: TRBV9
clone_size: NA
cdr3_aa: CASSVESRDSPLHF
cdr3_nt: TGTGCCAGCAGCGTAGAGTCTCGTGATTCACCCCTCCACTTT

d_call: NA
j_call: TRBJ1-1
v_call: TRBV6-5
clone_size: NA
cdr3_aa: CASSYSARAVAFF
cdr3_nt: TGTGCCAGCAGCTACTCAGCGAGGGCGGTAGCTTTCTTT

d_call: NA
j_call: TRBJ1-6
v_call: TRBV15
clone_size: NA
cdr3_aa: CATSRAGTYNSPLHF
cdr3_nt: TGTGCCACCAGCAGAGCAGGCACCTATAATTCACCCCTCCACTTT

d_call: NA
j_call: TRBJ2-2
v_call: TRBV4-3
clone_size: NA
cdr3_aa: CASSPMWQGNTGELFF
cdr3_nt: TGCGCCAGCAGCCCCATGTGGCAGGGGAACACCGGGGAGCTGTTTTTT

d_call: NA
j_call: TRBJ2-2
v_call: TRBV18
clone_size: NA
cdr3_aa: CASSYQKSTGELFF
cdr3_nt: TGTGCCAGCTCATACCAAAAGTCAACCGGGGAGCTGTTTTTT

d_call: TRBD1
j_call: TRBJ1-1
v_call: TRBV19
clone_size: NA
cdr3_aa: CASTPGQGVFLAEAFF
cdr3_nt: TGTGCCAGTACCCCCGGACAGGGAGTTTTTTTGGCTGAAGCTTTCTTT

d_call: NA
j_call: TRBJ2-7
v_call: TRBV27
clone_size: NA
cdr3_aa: CASSSPGRETNYEQYF
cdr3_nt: TGTGCCAGCAGTTCTCCGGGACGGGAGACCAACTACGAGCAGTACTTC

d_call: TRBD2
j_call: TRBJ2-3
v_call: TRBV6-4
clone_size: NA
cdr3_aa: CASSLAGATDTQYF
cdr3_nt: TGTGCCAGCAGCCTAGCGGGGGCCACAGATACGCAGTATTTT

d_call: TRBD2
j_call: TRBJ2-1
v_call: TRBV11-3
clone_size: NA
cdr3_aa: CASSLDGTSGGRADEQFF
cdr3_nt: TGTGCCAGCAGCTTAGATGGAACTAGCGGGGGTCGTGCGGATGAGCAGTTCTTC

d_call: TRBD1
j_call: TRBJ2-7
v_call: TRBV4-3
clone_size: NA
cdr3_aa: CASSQVVTGEYGYEQYF
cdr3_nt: TGCGCCAGCAGCCAAGTGGTGACAGGGGAATACGGGTACGAGCAGTACTTC